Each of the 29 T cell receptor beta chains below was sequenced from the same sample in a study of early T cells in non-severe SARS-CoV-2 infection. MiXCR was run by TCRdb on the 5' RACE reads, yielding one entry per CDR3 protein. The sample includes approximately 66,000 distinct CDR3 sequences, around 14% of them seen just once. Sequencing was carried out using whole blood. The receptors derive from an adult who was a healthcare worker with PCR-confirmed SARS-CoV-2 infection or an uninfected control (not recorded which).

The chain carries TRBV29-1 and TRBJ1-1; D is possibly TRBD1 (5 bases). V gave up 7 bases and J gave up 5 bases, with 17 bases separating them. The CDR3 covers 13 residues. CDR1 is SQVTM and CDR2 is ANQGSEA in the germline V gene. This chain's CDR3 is CSAQTWGRTEAFF. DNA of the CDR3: TGCAGCGCTCAAACATGGGGGAGGACTGAAGCTTTCTTT. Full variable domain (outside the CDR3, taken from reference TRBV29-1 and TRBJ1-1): SAVISQKPSRDICQRGTSLTIQCQVDSQVTMMFWYRQQPGQSLTLIATANQGSEATYESGFVIDKFPISRPNLTFSTLTVSNMSPEDSSIYLCSAQTWGRTEAFFGQGTRLTVV.

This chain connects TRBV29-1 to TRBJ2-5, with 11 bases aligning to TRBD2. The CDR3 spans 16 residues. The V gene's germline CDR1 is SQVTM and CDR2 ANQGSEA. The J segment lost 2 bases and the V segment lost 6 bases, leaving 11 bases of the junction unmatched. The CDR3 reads CSVPYRGLAVQETQYF. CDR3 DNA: TGCAGCGTCCCTTACCGGGGACTAGCGGTGCAAGAGACCCAGTACTTC.

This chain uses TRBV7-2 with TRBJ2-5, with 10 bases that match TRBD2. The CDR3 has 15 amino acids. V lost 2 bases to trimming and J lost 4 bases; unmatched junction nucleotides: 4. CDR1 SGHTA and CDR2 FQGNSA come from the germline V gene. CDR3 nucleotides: TGTGCCAGCAGCTTACTCCTAGCGGGGGTAGAGACCCAGTACTTC. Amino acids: CASSLLLAGVETQYF.

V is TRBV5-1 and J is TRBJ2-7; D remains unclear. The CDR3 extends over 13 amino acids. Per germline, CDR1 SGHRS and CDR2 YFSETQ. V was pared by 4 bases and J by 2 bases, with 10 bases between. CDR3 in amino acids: CASSQMQAYEQYF. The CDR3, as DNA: TGCGCCAGCAGCCAAATGCAGGCCTACGAGCAGTACTTC.

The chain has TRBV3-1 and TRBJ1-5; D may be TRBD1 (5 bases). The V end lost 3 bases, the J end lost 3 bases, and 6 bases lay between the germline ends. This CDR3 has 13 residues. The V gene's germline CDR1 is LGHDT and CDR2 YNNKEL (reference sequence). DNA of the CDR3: TGTGCCAGCAGCCAGGACAACAATCAGCCCCAGCATTTT. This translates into CASSQDNNQPQHF.

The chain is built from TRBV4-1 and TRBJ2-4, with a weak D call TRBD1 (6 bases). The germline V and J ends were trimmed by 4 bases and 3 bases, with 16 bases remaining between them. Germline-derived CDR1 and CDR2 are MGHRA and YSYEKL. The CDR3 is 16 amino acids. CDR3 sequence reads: CASSPGDTIDKNIQYF. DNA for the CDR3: TGCGCCAGCAGCCCCGGGGACACCATAGACAAAAACATTCAGTACTTC.

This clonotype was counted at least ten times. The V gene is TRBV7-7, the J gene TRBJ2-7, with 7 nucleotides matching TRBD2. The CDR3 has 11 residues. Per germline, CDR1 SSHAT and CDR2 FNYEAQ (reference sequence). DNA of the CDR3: TGTGCTGGGAGGGCCGCGGACGAGCAGTACTTC. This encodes CAGRAADEQYF.

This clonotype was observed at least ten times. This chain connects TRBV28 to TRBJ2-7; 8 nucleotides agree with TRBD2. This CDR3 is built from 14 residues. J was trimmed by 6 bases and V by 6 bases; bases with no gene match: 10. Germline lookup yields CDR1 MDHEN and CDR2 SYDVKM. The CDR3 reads CASRPTGTRAEQYF. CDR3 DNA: TGTGCCAGCAGACCGACCGGGACTAGGGCCGAGCAGTACTTC.

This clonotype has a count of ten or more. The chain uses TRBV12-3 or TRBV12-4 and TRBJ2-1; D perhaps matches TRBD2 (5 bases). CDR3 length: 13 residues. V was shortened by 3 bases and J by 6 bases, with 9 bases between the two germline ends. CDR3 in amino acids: CASSFTRGNEQFF. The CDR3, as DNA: TGTGCCAGCAGTTTTACCCGGGGCAATGAGCAGTTCTTC.

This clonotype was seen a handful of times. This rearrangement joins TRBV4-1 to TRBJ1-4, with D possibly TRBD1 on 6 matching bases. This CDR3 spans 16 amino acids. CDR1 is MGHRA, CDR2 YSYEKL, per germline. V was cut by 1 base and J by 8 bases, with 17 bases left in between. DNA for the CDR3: TGCGCCAGCAGCCAAGCACGGACAGACTTTCTCGAAAAACTGTTTTTT. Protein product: CASSQARTDFLEKLFF.

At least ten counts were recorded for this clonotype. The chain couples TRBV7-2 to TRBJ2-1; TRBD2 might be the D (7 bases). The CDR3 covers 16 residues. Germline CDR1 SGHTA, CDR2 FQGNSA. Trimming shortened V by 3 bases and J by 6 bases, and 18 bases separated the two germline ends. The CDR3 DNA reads TGTGCCAGCAGCTTTAGGGGGGGCACAATGGGCAATGAGCAGTTCTTC. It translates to CASSFRGGTMGNEQFF. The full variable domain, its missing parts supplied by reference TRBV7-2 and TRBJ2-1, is GAGVSQSPSNKVTEKGKDVELRCDPISGHTALYWYRQSLGQGLEFLIYFQGNSAPDKSGLPSDRFSAERTGGSVSTLTIQRTQQEDSAVYLCASSFRGGTMGNEQFFGPGTRLTVL.

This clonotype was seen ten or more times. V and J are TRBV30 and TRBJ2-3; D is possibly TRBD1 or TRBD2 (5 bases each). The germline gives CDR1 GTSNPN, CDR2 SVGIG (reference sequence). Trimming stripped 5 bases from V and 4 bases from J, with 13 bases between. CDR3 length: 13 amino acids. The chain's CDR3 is CAWDTRGSDTQYF. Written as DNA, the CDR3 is TGTGCCTGGGACACACGGGGCTCAGATACGCAGTATTTT.

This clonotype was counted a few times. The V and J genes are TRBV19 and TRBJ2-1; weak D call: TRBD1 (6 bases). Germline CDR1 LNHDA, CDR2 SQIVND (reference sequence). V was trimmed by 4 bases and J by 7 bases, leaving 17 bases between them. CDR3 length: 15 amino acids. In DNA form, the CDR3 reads TGTGCCAGTAGTACCTATGACAGGTTACTAAATGAGCAGTTCTTC. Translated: CASSTYDRLLNEQFF.

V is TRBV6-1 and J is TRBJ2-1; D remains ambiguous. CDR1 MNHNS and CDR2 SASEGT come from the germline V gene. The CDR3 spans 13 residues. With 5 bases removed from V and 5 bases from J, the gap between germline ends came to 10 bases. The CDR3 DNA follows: TGTGCCAGCAGTAGGAAGGGAAACAATGAGCAGTTCTTC. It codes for CASSRKGNNEQFF.

The CDR3 reads CASSVATNTGELFF. The CDR3, as DNA: TGTGCCAGCAGCGTAGCGACGAACACCGGGGAGCTGTTTTTT. The chain couples TRBV9 to TRBJ2-2, with unresolved D. The CDR3 totals 14 residues. CDR1 and CDR2 from the germline V gene are SGDLS and YYNGEE. V was shortened by 0 bases and J by 0 bases, with 3 bases between the two germline ends.

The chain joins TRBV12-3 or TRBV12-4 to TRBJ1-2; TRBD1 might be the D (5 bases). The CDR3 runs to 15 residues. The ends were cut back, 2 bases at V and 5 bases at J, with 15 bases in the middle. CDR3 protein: CASSLRTGFRYGYTF. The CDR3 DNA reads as TGTGCCAGCAGTTTAAGAACAGGATTTAGATATGGCTACACCTTC.

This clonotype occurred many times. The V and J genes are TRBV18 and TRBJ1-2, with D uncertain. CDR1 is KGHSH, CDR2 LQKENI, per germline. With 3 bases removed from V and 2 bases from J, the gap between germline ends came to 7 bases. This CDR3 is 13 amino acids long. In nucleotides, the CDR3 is TGTGCCAGCTCACCCGGCGGGAACTATGGCTACACCTTC. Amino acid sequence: CASSPGGNYGYTF.

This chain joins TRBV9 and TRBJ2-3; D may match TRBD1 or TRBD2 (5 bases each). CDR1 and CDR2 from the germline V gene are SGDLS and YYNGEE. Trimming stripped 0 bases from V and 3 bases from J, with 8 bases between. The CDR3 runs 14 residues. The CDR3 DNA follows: TGTGCCAGCAGCGTAGTGGGGGATACAGATACGCAGTATTTT. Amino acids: CASSVVGDTDTQYF.

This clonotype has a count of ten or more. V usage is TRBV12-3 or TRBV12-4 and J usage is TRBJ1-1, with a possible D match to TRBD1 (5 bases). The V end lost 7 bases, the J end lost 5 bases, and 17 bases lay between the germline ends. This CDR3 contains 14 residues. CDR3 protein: CASTRDRGRTEAFF. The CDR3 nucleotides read TGTGCCAGCACTAGGGACCGGGGGAGAACTGAAGCTTTCTTT.

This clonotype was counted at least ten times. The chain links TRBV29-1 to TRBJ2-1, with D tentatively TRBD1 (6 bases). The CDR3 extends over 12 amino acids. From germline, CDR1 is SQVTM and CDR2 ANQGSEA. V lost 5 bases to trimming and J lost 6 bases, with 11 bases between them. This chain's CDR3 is CSVRGQFNEQFF. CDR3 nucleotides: TGCAGCGTTAGGGGACAATTCAATGAGCAGTTCTTC.

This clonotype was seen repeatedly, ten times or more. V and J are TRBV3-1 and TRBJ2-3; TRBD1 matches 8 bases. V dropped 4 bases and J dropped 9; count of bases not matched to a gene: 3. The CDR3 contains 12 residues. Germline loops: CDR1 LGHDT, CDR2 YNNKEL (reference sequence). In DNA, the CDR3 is TGTGCCAGCAGCCTTACAGGGGGAACGCAGTATTTT. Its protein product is CASSLTGGTQYF.

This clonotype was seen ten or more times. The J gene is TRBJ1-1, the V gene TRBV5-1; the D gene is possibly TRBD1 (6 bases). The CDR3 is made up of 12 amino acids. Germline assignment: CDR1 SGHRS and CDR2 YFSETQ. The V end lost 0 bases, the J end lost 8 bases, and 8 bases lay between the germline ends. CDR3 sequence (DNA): TGCGCCAGCAGCTTGGGAACAGGGGAAGCTTTCTTT. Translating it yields CASSLGTGEAFF.

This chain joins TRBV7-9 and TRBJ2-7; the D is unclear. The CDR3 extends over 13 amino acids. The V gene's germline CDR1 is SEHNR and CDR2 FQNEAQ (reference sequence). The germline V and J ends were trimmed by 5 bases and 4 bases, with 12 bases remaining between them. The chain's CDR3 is CASSPPARYEQYF. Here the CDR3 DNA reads TGTGCCAGCAGCCCCCCAGCCCGGTACGAGCAGTACTTC.

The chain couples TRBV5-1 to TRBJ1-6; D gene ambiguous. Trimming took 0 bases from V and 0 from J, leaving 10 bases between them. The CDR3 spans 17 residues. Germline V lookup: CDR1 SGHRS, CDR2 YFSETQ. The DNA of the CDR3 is TGCGCCAGCAGCTTGGAAGGGAACCCCTCCTATAATTCACCCCTCCACTTT. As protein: CASSLEGNPSYNSPLHF. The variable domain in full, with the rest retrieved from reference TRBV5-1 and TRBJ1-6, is KAGVTQTPRYLIKTRGQQVTLSCSPISGHRSVSWYQQTPGQGLQFLFEYFSETQRNKGNFPGRFSGRQFSNSRSEMNVSTLELGDSALYLCASSLEGNPSYNSPLHFGNGTRLTVT.

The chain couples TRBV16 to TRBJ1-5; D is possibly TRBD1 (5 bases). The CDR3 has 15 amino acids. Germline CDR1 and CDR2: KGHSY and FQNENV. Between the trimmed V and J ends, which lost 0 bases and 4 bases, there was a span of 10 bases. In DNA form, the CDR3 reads TGTGCCAGCAGCCAATCTCAGGGATTAAATCAGCCCCAGCATTTT. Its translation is CASSQSQGLNQPQHF.

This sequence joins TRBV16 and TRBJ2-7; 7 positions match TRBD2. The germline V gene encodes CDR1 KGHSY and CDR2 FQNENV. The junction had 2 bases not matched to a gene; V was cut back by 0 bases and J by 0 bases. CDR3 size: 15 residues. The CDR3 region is CASSQSPSGSYEQYF. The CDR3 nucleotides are TGTGCCAGCAGCCAATCTCCTAGCGGCTCCTACGAGCAGTACTTC.

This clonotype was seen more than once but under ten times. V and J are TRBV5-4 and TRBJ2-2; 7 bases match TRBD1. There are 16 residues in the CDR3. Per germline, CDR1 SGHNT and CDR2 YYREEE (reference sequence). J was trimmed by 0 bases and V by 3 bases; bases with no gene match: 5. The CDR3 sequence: CASSSLRGSNTGELFF. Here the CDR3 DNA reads TGTGCCAGCAGCTCGCTCAGGGGGTCGAACACCGGGGAGCTGTTTTTT.

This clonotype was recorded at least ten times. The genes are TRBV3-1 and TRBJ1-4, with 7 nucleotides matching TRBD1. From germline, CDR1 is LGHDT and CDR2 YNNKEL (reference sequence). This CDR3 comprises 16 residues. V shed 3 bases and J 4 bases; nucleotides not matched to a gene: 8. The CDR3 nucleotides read TGTGCCAGCAGCCATGAGGGACAGACTTTTAATGAAAAACTGTTTTTT. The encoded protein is CASSHEGQTFNEKLFF. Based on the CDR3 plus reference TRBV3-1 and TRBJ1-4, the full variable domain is DTAVSQTPKYLVTQMGNDKSIKCEQNLGHDTMYWYKQDSKKFLKIMFSYNNKELIINETVPNRFSPKSPDKAHLNLHINSLELGDSAVYFCASSHEGQTFNEKLFFGSGTQLSVL.

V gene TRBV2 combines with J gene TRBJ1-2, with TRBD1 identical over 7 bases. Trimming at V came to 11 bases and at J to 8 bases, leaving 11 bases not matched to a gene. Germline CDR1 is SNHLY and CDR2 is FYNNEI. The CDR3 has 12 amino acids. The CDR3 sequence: CAGTRDSFGYTF. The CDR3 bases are TGTGCCGGAACCCGGGACAGCTTCGGCTACACCTTC.